This TCR beta chain derives from a study of T cell repertoires in cytomegalovirus infection. Study results and limitations: HLA-C-restricted, CMV-specific TCR beta clonotypes were dominant ex vivo. People with CMV and the relevant HLA were identified by cumulative public TCR beta family frequency.

Trimming removed 3 bases from V and 6 bases from J, with 12 bases in between. The CDR3 totals 14 residues. In germline, CDR1 is LGHDT, CDR2 YNNKEL (reference sequence). TCRdb re-called the reads with MiXCR, one entry per CDR3 protein. This sample yields approximately 500,000 distinct CDR3 sequences, of which around 11% are seen a single time; more than 8.5% belongs to the top ten. As regards this clonotype: Antigen specificity is unknown.

The chain uses TRBV3-1 and TRBJ2-1; D remains unclear. The clonotype comes from a human donor in good health (CMV status not recorded). Some clones in this sample may be carry-over from other donors' samples. The specimen was PBMCs. CDR3: CASSQLLTLNEQFF. CDR3 DNA: TGTGCCAGCAGCCAGCTATTGACCCTCAATGAGCAGTTCTTC.